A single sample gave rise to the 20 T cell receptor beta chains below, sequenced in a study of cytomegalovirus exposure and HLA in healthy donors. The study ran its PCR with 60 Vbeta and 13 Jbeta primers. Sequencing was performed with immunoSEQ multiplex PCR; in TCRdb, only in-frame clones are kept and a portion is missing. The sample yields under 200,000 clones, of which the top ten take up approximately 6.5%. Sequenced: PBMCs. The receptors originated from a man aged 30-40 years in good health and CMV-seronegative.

The CDR3 coding sequence is TGTGCCAGCAGCTTTCCAGGGGCGGCTGGTCCTAACTATGGCTACACCTTC. Translated: CASSFPGAAGPNYGYTF. This rearrangement joins TRBV5-4 to TRBJ1-2; maybe TRBD1 (6 bases). Germline loops: CDR1 SGHNT, CDR2 YYREEE (reference sequence). The length of the CDR3 is 17 residues. The ends were cut back, 2 bases at V and 0 bases at J, with 17 bases in the middle.

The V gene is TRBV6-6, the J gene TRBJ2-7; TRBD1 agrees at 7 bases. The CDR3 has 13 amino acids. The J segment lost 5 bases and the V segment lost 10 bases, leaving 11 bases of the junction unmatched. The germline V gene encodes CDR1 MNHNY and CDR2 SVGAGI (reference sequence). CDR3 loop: CATTDRAVNEQYF. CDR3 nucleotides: TGTGCCACAACCGACAGGGCGGTAAACGAGCAGTACTTC.

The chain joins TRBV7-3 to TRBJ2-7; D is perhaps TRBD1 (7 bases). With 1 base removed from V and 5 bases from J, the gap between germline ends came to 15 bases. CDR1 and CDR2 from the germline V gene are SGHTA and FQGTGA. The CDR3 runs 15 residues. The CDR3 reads CASSLSGQGGHEQYF. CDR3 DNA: TGTGCCAGCAGCTTAAGTGGCCAGGGGGGCCACGAGCAGTACTTC.

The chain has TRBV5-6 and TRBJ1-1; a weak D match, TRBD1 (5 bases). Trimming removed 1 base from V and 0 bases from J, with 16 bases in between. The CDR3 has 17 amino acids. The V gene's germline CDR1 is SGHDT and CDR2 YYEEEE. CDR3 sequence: CASSLNGGPYMNTEAFF. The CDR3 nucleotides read TGTGCCAGCAGCTTGAACGGGGGTCCTTACATGAACACTGAAGCTTTCTTT.

CDR3: CASSSQGRNTEAFF. For the CDR3, the DNA is TGTGCCAGCAGTTCCCAGGGGCGGAACACTGAAGCTTTCTTT. The chain employs TRBV9 and TRBJ1-1; maybe TRBD1 (6 bases). V was trimmed by 5 bases and J by 1 base, leaving 12 bases between them. The V gene's germline CDR1 is SGDLS and CDR2 YYNGEE. The CDR3 extends over 14 amino acids. Combining the CDR3 with reference TRBV9 and TRBJ1-1 gives the whole variable domain DSGVTQTPKHLITATGQRVTLRCSPRSGDLSVYWYQQSLDQGLQFLIQYYNGEERAKGNILERFSAQQFPDLHSELNLSSLELGDSALYFCASSSQGRNTEAFFGQGTRLTVV.

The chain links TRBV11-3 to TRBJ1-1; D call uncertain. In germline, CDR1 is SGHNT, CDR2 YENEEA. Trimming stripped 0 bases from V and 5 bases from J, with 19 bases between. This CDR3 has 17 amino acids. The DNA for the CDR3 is TGTGCCAGCAGCTTAGATGGTACAGCCCGACCTTCGACTGAAGCTTTCTTT. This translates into CASSLDGTARPSTEAFF.

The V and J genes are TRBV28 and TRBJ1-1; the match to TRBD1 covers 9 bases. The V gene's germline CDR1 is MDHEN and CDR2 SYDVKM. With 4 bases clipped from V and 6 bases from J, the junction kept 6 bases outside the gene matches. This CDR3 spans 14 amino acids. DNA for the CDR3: TGTGCCAGCAGTTCGGGACAGGGAATCCCTGAAGCTTTCTTT. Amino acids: CASSSGQGIPEAFF. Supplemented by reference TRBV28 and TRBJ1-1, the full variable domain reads DVKVTQSSRYLVKRTGEKVFLECVQDMDHENMFWYRQDPGLGLRLIYFSYDVKMKEKGDIPEGYSVSREKKERFSLILESASTNQTSMYLCASSSGQGIPEAFFGQGTRLTVV.

DNA for the CDR3: TGTGCCAGTAGCGCTGCGTCGACGTGGACAGGTCGGAGTTTCGGCTACACCTTC. Its translation is CASSAASTWTGRSFGYTF. The V and J genes are TRBV19 and TRBJ1-2; TRBD1 aligns across 7 bases. J gave up 8 bases and V 6 bases, and 24 bases lay outside the gene matches. From germline, CDR1 is LNHDA and CDR2 SQIVND (reference sequence). The CDR3 spans 18 residues.

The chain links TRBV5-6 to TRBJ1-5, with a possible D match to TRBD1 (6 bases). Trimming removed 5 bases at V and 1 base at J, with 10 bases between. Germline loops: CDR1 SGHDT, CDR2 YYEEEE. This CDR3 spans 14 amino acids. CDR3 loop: CASSSDRSNQPQHF. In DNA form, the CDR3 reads TGTGCCAGCAGTTCTGACAGGAGCAATCAGCCCCAGCATTTT.

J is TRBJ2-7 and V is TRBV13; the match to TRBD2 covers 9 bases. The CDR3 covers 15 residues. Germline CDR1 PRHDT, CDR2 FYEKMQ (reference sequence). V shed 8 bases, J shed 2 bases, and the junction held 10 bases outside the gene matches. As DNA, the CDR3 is TGTGCCAGCTGGGGGCCTGGCGGGGGGGCCTACGAGCAGTACTTC. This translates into CASWGPGGGAYEQYF.

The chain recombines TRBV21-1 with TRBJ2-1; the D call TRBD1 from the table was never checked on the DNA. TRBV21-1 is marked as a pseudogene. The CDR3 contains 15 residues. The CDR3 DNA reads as TGTGCCAGCTTACCAGGTGGAAGAGCCTACAATGAGCAGTTCTTC. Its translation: CASLPGGRAYNEQFF.

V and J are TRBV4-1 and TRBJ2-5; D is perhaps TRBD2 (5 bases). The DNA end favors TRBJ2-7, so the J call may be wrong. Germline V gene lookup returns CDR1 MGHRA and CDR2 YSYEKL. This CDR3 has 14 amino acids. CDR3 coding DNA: TGCGCCAGCAGCCAAGGCCTAGGAGGTTACGAGCAGTACTTC. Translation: CASSQGLGGYEQYF.

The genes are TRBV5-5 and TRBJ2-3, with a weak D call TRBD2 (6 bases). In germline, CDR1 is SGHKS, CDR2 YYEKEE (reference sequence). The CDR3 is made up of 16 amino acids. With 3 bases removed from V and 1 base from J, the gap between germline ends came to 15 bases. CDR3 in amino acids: CASSSRLGFGTDTQYF. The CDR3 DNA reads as TGTGCCAGCAGCTCACGACTAGGATTTGGCACAGATACGCAGTATTTT.

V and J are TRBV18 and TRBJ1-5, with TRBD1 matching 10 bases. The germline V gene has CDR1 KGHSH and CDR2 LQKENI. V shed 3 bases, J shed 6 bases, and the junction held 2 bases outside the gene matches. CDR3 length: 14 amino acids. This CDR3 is CASSPGTGVQPQHF. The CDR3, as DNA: TGTGCCAGCTCACCTGGGACAGGGGTTCAGCCCCAGCATTTT.

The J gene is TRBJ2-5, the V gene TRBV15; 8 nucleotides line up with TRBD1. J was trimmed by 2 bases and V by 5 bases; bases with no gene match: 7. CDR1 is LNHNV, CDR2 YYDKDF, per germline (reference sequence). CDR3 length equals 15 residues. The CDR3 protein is CATSPRTGLQETQYF. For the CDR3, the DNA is TGTGCCACCAGCCCCCGGACAGGGCTTCAAGAGACCCAGTACTTC.

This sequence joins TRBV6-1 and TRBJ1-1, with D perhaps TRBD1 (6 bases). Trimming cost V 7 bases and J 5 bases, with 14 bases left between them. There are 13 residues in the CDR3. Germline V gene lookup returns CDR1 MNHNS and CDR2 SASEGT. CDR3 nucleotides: TGTGCCAGCAAGGGCAGGGGTGGAACTGAAGCTTTCTTT. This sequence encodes CASKGRGGTEAFF.

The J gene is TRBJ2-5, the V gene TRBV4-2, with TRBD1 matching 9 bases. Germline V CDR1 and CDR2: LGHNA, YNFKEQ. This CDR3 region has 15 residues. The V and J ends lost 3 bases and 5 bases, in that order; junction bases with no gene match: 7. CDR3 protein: CASSQPGQGYETQYF. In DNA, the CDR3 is TGTGCCAGCAGCCAGCCGGGACAGGGTTACGAGACCCAGTACTTC.

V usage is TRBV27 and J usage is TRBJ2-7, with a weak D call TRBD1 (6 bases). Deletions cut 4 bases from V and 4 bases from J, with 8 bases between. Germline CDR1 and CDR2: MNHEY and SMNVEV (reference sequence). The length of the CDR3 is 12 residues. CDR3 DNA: TGTGCCAGCAGTTCAGGGGAGTACGAGCAGTACTTC. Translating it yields CASSSGEYEQYF.

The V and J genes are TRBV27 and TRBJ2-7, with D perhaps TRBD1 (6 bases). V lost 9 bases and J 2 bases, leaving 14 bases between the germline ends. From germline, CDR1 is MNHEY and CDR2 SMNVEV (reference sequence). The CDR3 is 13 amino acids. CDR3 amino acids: CASGGLVTYEQYF. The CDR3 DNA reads TGTGCCAGTGGGGGCCTAGTTACCTACGAGCAGTACTTC.

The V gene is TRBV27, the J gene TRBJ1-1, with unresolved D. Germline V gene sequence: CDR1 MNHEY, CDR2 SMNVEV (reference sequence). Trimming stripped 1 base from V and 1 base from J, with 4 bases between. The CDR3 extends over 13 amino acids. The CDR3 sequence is CASSLYGNTEAFF. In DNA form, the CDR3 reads TGTGCCAGCAGTTTATACGGGAACACTGAAGCTTTCTTT.